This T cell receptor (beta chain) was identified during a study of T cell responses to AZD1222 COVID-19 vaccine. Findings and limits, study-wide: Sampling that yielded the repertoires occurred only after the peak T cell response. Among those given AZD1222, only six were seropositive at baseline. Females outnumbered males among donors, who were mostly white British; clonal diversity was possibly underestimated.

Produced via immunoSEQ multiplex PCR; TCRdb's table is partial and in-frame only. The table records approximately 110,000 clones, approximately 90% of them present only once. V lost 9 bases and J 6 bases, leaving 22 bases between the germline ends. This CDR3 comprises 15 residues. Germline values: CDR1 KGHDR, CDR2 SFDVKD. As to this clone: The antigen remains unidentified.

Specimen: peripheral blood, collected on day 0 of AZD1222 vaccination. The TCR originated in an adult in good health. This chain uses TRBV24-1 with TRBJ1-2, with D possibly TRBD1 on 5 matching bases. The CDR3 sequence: CATFPESPGHDGYTF. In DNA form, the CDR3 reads TGTGCCACCTTCCCTGAGTCCCCAGGGCATGATGGCTACACCTTC.